These 25 T cell receptor beta chains share one sample of origin, sequenced in a study of read filtering for tumor transcriptome and immune sequencing. Molecular barcoded adaptors covering alpha/delta and beta/gamma chains were used on around 400 ng RNA. TCRdb analysed the reads with MiXCR anew, one entry per CDR3 protein. The data show 100,000 to 150,000 distinct CDR3 sequences, roughly 13% seen once. The material sequenced was a population of CD138-negative cells sorted from bone marrow. Receptors originate from a donor aged 40 or older with multiple myeloma.

Concerning this clonotype: Since a much larger clone is just one base distant, this may be a read error. V usage is TRBV6-5 and J usage is TRBJ2-2, with D perhaps being TRBD1 or TRBD2 (6 bases each). This CDR3 contains 15 residues. In germline, CDR1 is MNHEY, CDR2 SVGAGI. In DNA form, the CDR3 reads TGTGCCAGCAAGGGGGGAACCTCGAACACCAGGGAGCTGTTTTTT. Translating gives CASKGGTSNTRELFF.

As for this clonotype: This sequence may be a read error, since a much larger clone differs from it by one base. This chain uses TRBV30 with TRBJ1-1, with D maybe TRBD1 (5 bases). Germline-derived CDR1 and CDR2 are GTSNPN and SVGIG (reference sequence). CDR3 length: 11 amino acids. CDR3 region: CATKGFTDAFF. The CDR3, as DNA: TGTGCCACCAAGGGGTTCACTGACGCTTTCTTT.

This clonotype was seen at least ten times. The rearrangement joins TRBV7-2 to TRBJ2-1; D is unclear. The CDR3 is made up of 13 amino acids. Per the germline V gene, CDR1 is SGHTA and CDR2 is FQGNSA. Trimming removed 0 bases from V and 7 bases from J, with 7 bases in between. CDR3 protein: CASSLAQRNEQFF. DNA for the CDR3: TGTGCCAGCAGCTTAGCGCAGAGGAATGAGCAGTTCTTC.

This clonotype has at least ten counts. This rearrangement joins TRBV29-1 to TRBJ1-1, with D uncertain. The CDR3 covers 12 residues. V lost 4 bases and J lost 7, with 13 bases in between. From germline, CDR1 is SQVTM and CDR2 ANQGSEA. CDR3 residues: CSVAGPGGEAFF. The CDR3 DNA sequence: TGCAGCGTTGCCGGGCCCGGTGGTGAAGCTTTCTTT. The complete variable domain, with remaining parts taken from reference TRBV29-1 and TRBJ1-1, reads SAVISQKPSRDICQRGTSLTIQCQVDSQVTMMFWYRQQPGQSLTLIATANQGSEATYESGFVIDKFPISRPNLTFSTLTVSNMSPEDSSIYLCSVAGPGGEAFFGQGTRLTVV.

This clonotype has a count of ten or more. The chain joins TRBV24-1 to TRBJ2-1; 8 positions match TRBD2. The ends lost 12 bases at V and 8 bases at J; junction bases unmatched: 8. CDR1 is KGHDR and CDR2 is SFDVKD in the germline V gene. The CDR3 is made up of 12 amino acids. The CDR3 is CAAGSGGDEQFF. The CDR3 bases are TGTGCCGCAGGGAGCGGGGGAGATGAGCAGTTCTTC.

A word on this clonotype: A single base separates this from a much larger clone, so it may be a read error. The V call is TRBV28, the J call TRBJ2-7; a weak D match, TRBD2 (5 bases). CDR3 length equals 16 residues. V lost 5 bases and J 0 bases, leaving 17 bases between the germline ends. Germline loops: CDR1 MDHEN, CDR2 SYDVKM. In DNA, the CDR3 is TGTGCCAGCAGTCCTGCCGGGATTAGCGCCTCCTACGAGCAGTACTTC. Amino acid sequence: CASSPAGISASYEQYF.

This clonotype came up many times. This sequence joins TRBV29-1 and TRBJ2-1; a possible D gene is TRBD2 (6 bases). Trimming cost V 4 bases and J 7 bases, with 17 bases left between them. The CDR3 has 14 amino acids. The germline CDR1 and CDR2 sequences are SQVTM and ANQGSEA. Here the CDR3 DNA reads TGCAGCGTTGCTTTTCAGCGGGCGAAGAATGAGCAGTTCTTC. Translation gives CSVAFQRAKNEQFF.

A remark on this clonotype: A much larger clone lies a single base off, so this may be a read error. The chain combines TRBV6-5 with TRBJ1-1; 8 bases line up with TRBD1. The CDR3 loop spans 13 amino acids. From germline, CDR1 is MNHEY and CDR2 SVGAGI. In nucleotides, the CDR3 is TGTGCCAGCAGGCGAGGACAGGGCGTTGGGGCTTCCTTT. This translates into CASRRGQGVGASF.

This clonotype was counted ten times or more. This chain joins TRBV6-1 and TRBJ2-1; D might be TRBD1 or TRBD2, each matching 5 bases. CDR1 and CDR2 from the germline V gene are MNHNS and SASEGT. Trimming took 3 bases from V and 7 from J, leaving 25 bases between them. The CDR3 covers 18 residues. The CDR3 is CASSDRRSGPPGENEQFF. DNA for the CDR3: TGTGCCAGCAGTGACCGCCGATCGGGACCCCCTGGGGAGAATGAGCAGTTCTTC.

The chain carries TRBV18 and TRBJ2-5; D might be TRBD1 (5 bases). Germline values: CDR1 KGHSH, CDR2 LQKENI. The CDR3 length is 16 residues. Trimming shortened V by 3 bases and J by 1 base, and 15 bases separated the two germline ends. The CDR3 loop reads CASSPAPAGSQETQYF. In nucleotides, the CDR3 is TGTGCCAGCTCACCCGCCCCGGCAGGGTCCCAAGAGACCCAGTACTTC.

The sample holds many counts of this clonotype. J is TRBJ2-1 and V is TRBV9; 10 bases are a match to TRBD2. The CDR3 length is 18 residues. V dropped 3 bases and J dropped 5; count of bases not matched to a gene: 14. Germline lookup yields CDR1 SGDLS and CDR2 YYNGEE. CDR3 coding DNA: TGTGCCAGCAGCGCGCCATCCTACGGACTAGCGGAGAACAATGAGCAGTTCTTC. Its protein is CASSAPSYGLAENNEQFF.

This clonotype was seen many times. The chain combines TRBV10-3 with TRBJ2-3, with TRBD1 identical over 10 bases. This CDR3 has 12 residues. Germline values: CDR1 ENHRY, CDR2 SYGVKD. V gave up 10 bases and J gave up 6 bases; unmatched junction bases: 4. CDR3 loop: CASRQGADTQYF. The CDR3 coding sequence is TGTGCCAGCAGACAGGGGGCGGATACGCAGTATTTT.

This clonotype was seen many times. The gene calls are TRBV29-1 and TRBJ2-7; D uncertain. The germline V gene has CDR1 SQVTM and CDR2 ANQGSEA. The germline V and J ends were trimmed by 2 bases and 3 bases, with 8 bases remaining between them. This CDR3 contains 12 residues. The CDR3 loop reads CSVEQDNYEQYF. In nucleotides, the CDR3 is TGCAGCGTTGAACAGGATAACTACGAGCAGTACTTC.

This clonotype was counted many times. The chain carries TRBV7-9 and TRBJ2-3; 9 bases map to TRBD1. The CDR3 has 14 amino acids. V trimming: 5 bases; J trimming: 5 bases; junction bases outside the gene matches: 5. Germline V gene sequence: CDR1 SEHNR, CDR2 FQNEAQ (reference sequence). CDR3 DNA sequence: TGTGCCAGCAGCCCACAGGGGGCCCAAGATACGCAGTATTTT. It is translated as CASSPQGAQDTQYF.

This clonotype was recorded only once. In nucleotides, the CDR3 is TGTGCCAGCGCCAAGGGGACCATTTACGAGCAGTACTTC. It codes for CASAKGTIYEQYF. V is TRBV18 and J is TRBJ2-7; either TRBD1 or TRBD2 may fit D (5 bases each). V lost 8 bases to trimming and J lost 4 bases, with 15 bases between them. Germline CDR1 and CDR2: KGHSH and LQKENI. This CDR3 contains 13 residues.

The chain combines TRBV12-3 or TRBV12-4 with TRBJ2-3; maybe TRBD2 (5 bases). The CDR3 totals 13 residues. The V gene lost 7 bases and the J gene lost 4 bases, with 12 bases spanning the gap. The CDR3 protein is CASKRAGADTQYF. CDR3 DNA: TGTGCCAGCAAAAGGGCCGGGGCAGATACGCAGTATTTT.

This clonotype was detected many times. The chain recombines TRBV7-2 with TRBJ2-1; D not certain. This CDR3 is 15 amino acids long. The V gene's germline CDR1 is SGHTA and CDR2 FQGNSA. The ends were cut back, 0 bases at V and 4 bases at J, with 10 bases in the middle. The CDR3 coding sequence is TGTGCCAGCAGCTTAGCGGCAGGTCCGTACAATGAGCAGTTCTTC. Amino acid sequence: CASSLAAGPYNEQFF.

This clonotype occurred many times. CDR3 residues: CASSPIDRGSEKLFF. The CDR3 DNA reads TGTGCCAGCAGCCCTATCGACAGGGGGAGTGAAAAACTGTTTTTT. The chain recombines TRBV9 with TRBJ1-4; the match to TRBD1 covers 9 bases. This CDR3 region has 15 residues. J lost 7 bases, V lost 4 bases, and 8 bases had no gene match. Germline V gene sequence: CDR1 SGDLS, CDR2 YYNGEE.

Points on this clonotype: A read error is possible here, since a much larger clone lies one base away. J is TRBJ2-2 and V is TRBV7-2; 10 bases line up with TRBD2. The length of the CDR3 is 17 residues. Germline V gives CDR1 SGHTA, CDR2 FQGNSA. CDR3 in DNA: TGTGCCAGCGGCTTAAGTTTGGGACTAGCGAGTACCGGGGAGCTGTTTTTT. This gives the protein CASGLSLGLASTGELFF.

This clonotype occurred a few times. J is TRBJ2-7 and V is TRBV3-1; 16 bases align to TRBD2. CDR3 length equals 19 residues. Germline V gives CDR1 LGHDT, CDR2 YNNKEL (reference sequence). Unmatched junction bases numbered 12, after V lost 4 bases and J lost 3 bases. In nucleotides, the CDR3 is TGTGCCAGCAGCCCATCCGGGACTAGCGGGAGGGCTATCGGCTACGAGCAGTACTTC. Protein product: CASSPSGTSGRAIGYEQYF.

The sample holds a few counts of this clonotype. The CDR3, as DNA: TGTGCCAGCTCGTCGCCCGTGCAAGAGACCCAGTACTTC. Its protein is CASSSPVQETQYF. V is TRBV2 and J is TRBJ2-5; no firm D call. Trimming left V 8 bases short and J 2 bases short, with 12 bases between. This CDR3 region has 13 residues. Germline CDR1 is SNHLY and CDR2 is FYNNEI.

Many counts were recorded for this clonotype. This sequence joins TRBV2 and TRBJ2-7, with D perhaps TRBD2 (6 bases). The CDR3 loop spans 13 amino acids. Trimming pared 4 bases from V and 7 bases from J, leaving 14 bases between. Germline V lookup: CDR1 SNHLY, CDR2 FYNNEI. CDR3 region: CASSGDWSREQYF. As DNA, the CDR3 is TGTGCCAGCAGTGGGGACTGGTCTCGGGAGCAGTACTTC.

This clonotype was seen at least ten times. The gene calls are TRBV2 and TRBJ1-5; a weak D match, TRBD1 (6 bases). The CDR3 is made up of 16 amino acids. The ends were cut back, 1 base at V and 3 bases at J, with 13 bases in the middle. Germline CDR1 SNHLY, CDR2 FYNNEI. CDR3 DNA: TGTGCCAGCAGTGAAGGTACAGGGCCAAACAATCAGCCCCAGCATTTT. It codes for CASSEGTGPNNQPQHF.

This clonotype was counted many times. The CDR3 DNA reads TGTGCCAGCAGTTACATAGGCCGAGATGGCTACACCTTC. It translates to CASSYIGRDGYTF. The chain recombines TRBV27 with TRBJ1-2; D gene ambiguous. The CDR3 loop spans 13 amino acids. V was cut by 4 bases and J by 6 bases, with 12 bases left in between. Germline-derived CDR1 and CDR2 are MNHEY and SMNVEV (reference sequence).

A few counts support this clonotype. The V call is TRBV20-1, the J call TRBJ2-5, with 7 bases aligning to TRBD2. Germline CDR1 DFQATT, CDR2 SNEGSKA (reference sequence). Germline trimming cut 0 bases from V and 2 bases from J; bases unmatched to any gene: 18. The CDR3 totals 19 residues. CDR3 sequence: CSARDSSGISLWSQETQYF. In DNA, the CDR3 is TGCAGTGCTAGAGATTCGAGCGGGATCTCCTTATGGAGTCAAGAGACCCAGTACTTC.